These 28 T cell receptor beta chains were all obtained from the same sample, sequenced in a study of beta chain features in type 1 diabetes (dated by TCRdb to 2016 to 2018). What the authors observed across the whole study: A moderate but significant shortening of TCRB CDR3 length was observed in type 1 diabetes patients in all four CD4+ subsets.

No antigen has been identified for these receptors. Library construction relied on the immunoSEQ multiplex PCR assay. The entire isolated RNA was reverse transcribed using the High Capacity cDNA Reverse Transcription Kit, and thus expressed TCRB transcripts were sequenced. TCRdb obtained this table from immuneACCESS and retained in-frame rearrangements with V and J assigned. These tables miss some clones; where compared with another copy, unresolved V genes account for less than half of the shortfall, and the remainder is unexplained. For this sample there are 300,000 or so clones; about a tenth appear just once. About 1% of the sample is taken by the ten largest. The sample consisted of central memory CD4+ T cells from blood. The receptors stem from a man aged 25 to 40 with type 1 diabetes.

The CDR3 loop is CASSYTGGLWYEQYF. CDR3 bases: TGTGCCAGCAGTTACACGGGAGGTTTGTGGTACGAGCAGTACTTC. This chain connects TRBV6-5 to TRBJ2-7, with 7 bases lining up with TRBD2. Germline V gene lookup returns CDR1 MNHEY and CDR2 SVGAGI. V was pared by 2 bases and J by 4 bases, with 8 bases of the junction left unmatched. This CDR3 region has 15 residues.

The rearrangement links TRBV7-2 to TRBJ1-1; D ambiguous. Germline CDR1 SGHTA, CDR2 FQGNSA. The V and J ends lost 2 bases and 3 bases respectively, with 13 bases between them. The CDR3 length is 15 residues. The CDR3 protein is CASSLRYGGDTEAFF. CDR3 nucleotide sequence: TGTGCCAGCAGCTTACGGTATGGCGGGGACACTGAAGCTTTCTTT.

In this sample, this clone turned up many times. The chain couples TRBV5-1 to TRBJ2-3, with D perhaps assigned TRBD1 or TRBD2 (5 bases each). The CDR3 extends over 15 amino acids. CDR1 is SGHRS, CDR2 YFSETQ, per germline. Trimming left V 4 bases short and J 6 bases short, with 18 bases between. The DNA of the CDR3 is TGCGCCAGCAGCCGGTTGGGGGAATATACGGATACGCAGTATTTT. Protein product: CASSRLGEYTDTQYF.

The genes are TRBV4-3 and TRBJ2-3; 10 nucleotides line up with TRBD2. This CDR3 has 16 residues. Germline CDR1 and CDR2: LGHNA and YSLEER. Losses at the gene ends were 4 bases for V and 2 bases for J; bases not matched to a gene: 6. CDR3 nucleotide sequence: TGCGCCAGCAGCCTCTCAGCGGGGGGGCCCACAGATACGCAGTATTTT. This codes for CASSLSAGGPTDTQYF.

CDR3 amino acids: CSALDENEQFF. CDR3 sequence (DNA): TGCAGTGCTTTAGACGAGAATGAGCAGTTCTTC. The rearrangement joins TRBV20-1 to TRBJ2-1, with D unclear. This CDR3 comprises 11 residues. The V and J ends lost 5 bases and 7 bases respectively, with 9 bases between them. Germline CDR1 is DFQATT and CDR2 is SNEGSKA (reference sequence).

A few counts support this clone. The chain is built from TRBV7-8 and TRBJ1-3; D unclear. The CDR3 is 15 residues long. Germline V gene lookup returns CDR1 SGHVS and CDR2 FQNEAQ. The V gene lost 1 base and the J gene lost 4 bases, with 11 bases spanning the gap. CDR3 amino acids: CASSLDQGEGNTIYF. DNA for the CDR3: TGTGCCAGCAGCTTAGATCAAGGTGAAGGAAACACCATATATTTT.

This clone has a handful of counts. This chain joins TRBV19 and TRBJ2-1; 9 positions match TRBD2. CDR3 length: 14 amino acids. The trim removed 9 bases at V and 3 bases at J, leaving 6 bases unmatched. Looked up from germline, CDR1 is LNHDA and CDR2 is SQIVND (reference sequence). CDR3: CASKRGVIYNEQFF. CDR3 DNA: TGTGCCAGCAAGCGGGGGGTAATCTACAATGAGCAGTTCTTC.

The rearrangement joins TRBV2 to TRBJ2-5; possibly TRBD1 for D (6 bases). CDR1 SNHLY and CDR2 FYNNEI come from the germline V gene. The CDR3 consists of 14 residues. Trimming left V 5 bases short and J 5 bases short, with 15 bases between. Here the CDR3 reads CASSQQGYRETQYF. CDR3 coding DNA: TGTGCCAGCAGTCAACAGGGTTATCGGGAGACCCAGTACTTC.

This clone was found a few times. The rearrangement links TRBV2 to TRBJ1-5, with 8 bases lining up with TRBD1. The CDR3 is 15 amino acids. Trimming at V came to 6 bases and at J to 2 bases, leaving 6 bases not matched to a gene. CDR1 and CDR2 from the germline V gene are SNHLY and FYNNEI. The CDR3 DNA is TGTGCCAGCAGCCCTCAGGGGGCCGGCAATCAGCCCCAGCATTTT. Amino acid sequence: CASSPQGAGNQPQHF.

This clone was detected ten times or more. The chain links TRBV2 to TRBJ2-3; 7 nucleotides align to TRBD2. Germline V lookup: CDR1 SNHLY, CDR2 FYNNEI. The CDR3 contains 14 residues. V gave up 9 bases and J gave up 0 bases; unmatched junction bases: 6. CDR3 nucleotide sequence: TGTGCCAGTCGACTAGCTTTAAGCACAGATACGCAGTATTTT. It is translated as CASRLALSTDTQYF.

V and J are TRBV7-9 and TRBJ1-5; D gene uncertain. Germline lookup yields CDR1 SEHNR and CDR2 FQNEAQ (reference sequence). The ends were cut back, 1 base at V and 1 base at J, with 11 bases in the middle. This CDR3 is built from 16 residues. The CDR3 loop is CASSLVGEWSNQPQHF. CDR3 in DNA: TGTGCCAGCAGCTTAGTTGGGGAGTGGAGCAATCAGCCCCAGCATTTT.

The rearrangement joins TRBV27 to TRBJ2-7; 8 bases agree with TRBD1. V lost 8 bases and J lost 1; bases outside the gene matches: 4. Germline V gene data show CDR1 as MNHEY and CDR2 as SMNVEV (reference sequence). This CDR3 contains 13 residues. The CDR3 loop is CASSDRASYEQYF. CDR3 in DNA: TGTGCCAGCTCGGACAGGGCGTCCTACGAGCAGTACTTC.

The rearrangement links TRBV25-1 to TRBJ2-3; no clear D gene. CDR3 length equals 12 residues. CDR1 is MGHDK and CDR2 is SYGVNS in the germline V gene. Trimming pared 8 bases from V and 1 base from J, leaving 7 bases between. DNA for the CDR3: TGTGCCAGCCACATTGGCACAGATACGCAGTATTTT. Translation gives CASHIGTDTQYF.

Ten or more counts support this clone. This rearrangement joins TRBV6-4 to TRBJ2-1; no clear D. The V gene's germline CDR1 is MRHNA and CDR2 SNTAGT. CDR3 length equals 14 residues. V lost 8 bases and J 6 bases, leaving 17 bases between the germline ends. The CDR3: CASSSTTVSNEQFF. The CDR3 DNA reads TGTGCCAGCTCATCGACGACGGTTTCCAATGAGCAGTTCTTC.

This clone was observed a handful of times. The chain has TRBV28 and TRBJ2-3, with TRBD2 identical over 11 bases. Trimming took 8 bases from V and 0 from J; bases not matched to a gene: 7. This CDR3 region has 16 residues. The germline V gene has CDR1 MDHEN and CDR2 SYDVKM. DNA for the CDR3: TGTGCCAGCCCGAAGACTAGCGGGGCCAGCACAGATACGCAGTATTTT. Amino acid sequence: CASPKTSGASTDTQYF.

This clone has only a few counts. The chain couples TRBV7-2 to TRBJ2-7, with D perhaps TRBD1 (5 bases). Per germline, CDR1 SGHTA and CDR2 FQGNSA. CDR3 length equals 14 residues. V dropped 4 bases and J dropped 2 bases, with 12 bases sitting between them. CDR3 coding DNA: TGTGCCAGCAGCTCAGACCCAGGGACCTACGAGCAGTACTTC. This codes for CASSSDPGTYEQYF.

This clone has just a few counts. The chain employs TRBV30 and TRBJ1-2; 7 nucleotides agree with TRBD1. From germline, CDR1 is GTSNPN and CDR2 SVGIG (reference sequence). This CDR3 is 12 amino acids long. V shed 8 bases and J 5 bases; nucleotides not matched to a gene: 8. CDR3 nucleotide sequence: TGTGCCGTCAAAGACAGGGCTTATGGCTACACCTTC. Its translation: CAVKDRAYGYTF.

In this sample, this clone turned up a few times. The V gene is TRBV1, the J gene TRBJ2-5; TRBD2, as called in the table, went unchecked against the DNA. TRBV1 is tagged as a pseudogene. The CDR3 spans 14 residues. The CDR3, as DNA: TGCACCAGCAGCCGGGGGGGGGCCCAAGAGACCCAGTACTTC. This sequence encodes CTSSRGGAQETQYF.

There are a few counts of this clone. The chain couples TRBV20-1 to TRBJ2-7; D call uncertain. Germline CDR1 and CDR2: DFQATT and SNEGSKA (reference sequence). The CDR3 length is 11 residues. The ends were cut back, 5 bases at V and 5 bases at J, with 10 bases in the middle. CDR3 in DNA: TGCAGTGCTCCAAACCGCAACGAGCAGTACTTC. Translated: CSAPNRNEQYF.

In its sample, this clone was seen a few times. The CDR3 sequence: CASSLESYEQYF. DNA for the CDR3: TGTGCCAGCAGTCTTGAGTCCTACGAGCAGTACTTC. This rearrangement joins TRBV2 to TRBJ2-7; D not resolved. The CDR3 contains 12 residues. V shed 5 bases and J shed 1 base, with 6 bases lying between them. Looked up from germline, CDR1 is SNHLY and CDR2 is FYNNEI.

The chain links TRBV19 to TRBJ2-2; tentative D call: TRBD2 (6 bases). This CDR3 comprises 16 residues. Germline assignment: CDR1 LNHDA and CDR2 SQIVND (reference sequence). The V gene lost 0 bases and the J gene lost 4 bases, with 12 bases spanning the gap. CDR3 DNA sequence: TGTGCCAGTAGTATAGATGGCGGGGTTGGCACCGGGGAGCTGTTTTTT. It specifies CASSIDGGVGTGELFF. The full variable domain, with the rest looked up from reference TRBV19 and TRBJ2-2, is DGGITQSPKYLFRKEGQNVTLSCEQNLNHDAMYWYRQDPGQGLRLIYYSQIVNDFQKGDIAEGYSVSREKKESFPLTVTSAQKNPTAFYLCASSIDGGVGTGELFFGEGSRLTVL.

This CDR3 is CASSGPMGANYGYTF. Written as DNA, the CDR3 is TGTGCCAGCAGTGGACCCATGGGGGCTAACTATGGCTACACCTTC. The chain combines TRBV9 with TRBJ1-2, with a weak D call TRBD1 (5 bases). The CDR3 runs to 15 residues. CDR1 is SGDLS, CDR2 YYNGEE, per germline. The V gene lost 5 bases and the J gene lost 0 bases, with 14 bases spanning the gap.

This clone showed up just a few times. This chain links TRBV11-2 with TRBJ2-7; 7 bases map to TRBD1. Germline assignment: CDR1 SGHAT and CDR2 FQNNGV. This CDR3 is built from 14 residues. After removal of 4 bases from V and 2 bases from J, the junction contained 5 bases not matched to a gene. CDR3 DNA sequence: TGTGCCAGCAGCTCATGGGACAGAACCTACGAGCAGTACTTC. This translates into CASSSWDRTYEQYF.

This rearrangement joins TRBV30 to TRBJ2-5; 12 nucleotides align to TRBD2. This CDR3 has 14 residues. Trimming removed 3 bases from V and 5 bases from J; junction bases left unmatched: 4. Per germline, CDR1 GTSNPN and CDR2 SVGIG (reference sequence). The DNA of the CDR3 is TGTGCCTGGAGCGGTCTAGCGGGGGGGGAGACCCAGTACTTC. Protein: CAWSGLAGGETQYF.

The chain links TRBV7-9 to TRBJ2-3; 9 bases match TRBD1. The CDR3 length is 14 residues. Germline V lookup: CDR1 SEHNR, CDR2 FQNEAQ (reference sequence). After removal of 5 bases from V and 6 bases from J, the junction contained 6 bases not matched to a gene. The CDR3 DNA is TGTGCCAGCAGCAGGACAGGGGACCACGATACGCAGTATTTT. Translation: CASSRTGDHDTQYF.

This clone appeared a few times. The V call is TRBV4-3, the J call TRBJ2-3; D unclear. The CDR3 is made up of 15 amino acids. Germline CDR1 reads LGHNA; CDR2 reads YSLEER. Trimming stripped 0 bases from V and 2 bases from J, with 9 bases between. CDR3 residues: CASSQDYAFTDTQYF. CDR3 nucleotides: TGCGCCAGCAGCCAAGATTACGCCTTCACAGATACGCAGTATTTT.

This chain uses TRBV5-1 with TRBJ1-2, with 8 nucleotides matching TRBD1. V lost 4 bases and J lost 6; bases outside the gene matches: 8. The CDR3 loop spans 14 amino acids. Germline V gives CDR1 SGHRS, CDR2 YFSETQ. CDR3 sequence (DNA): TGCGCCAGCAGCCATTCGCAGGGGGCTGATGGCTACACCTTC. The encoded protein is CASSHSQGADGYTF.

Only a few counts were recorded for this clone. The chain links TRBV7-2 to TRBJ2-4; the D is unclear. CDR3 length equals 13 residues. Trimming took 1 base from V and 11 from J, leaving 12 bases between them. Germline V gene data show CDR1 as SGHTA and CDR2 as FQGNSA. CDR3 region: CASSLDRSSFQYF. The CDR3 DNA reads as TGTGCCAGCAGCTTAGATCGGTCATCTTTTCAGTACTTC.